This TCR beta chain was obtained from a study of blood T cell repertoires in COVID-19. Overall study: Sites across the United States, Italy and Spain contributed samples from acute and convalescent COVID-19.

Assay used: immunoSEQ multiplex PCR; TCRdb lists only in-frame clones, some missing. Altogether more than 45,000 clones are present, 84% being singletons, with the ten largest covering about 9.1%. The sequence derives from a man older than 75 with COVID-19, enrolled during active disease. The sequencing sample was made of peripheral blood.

CDR3 DNA sequence: TGTGCCAGCAGTACCAGGGGGCTGGGTGAAAAACTGTTTTTT. Translating it yields CASSTRGLGEKLFF. The J gene is TRBJ1-4, the V gene TRBV28; the match to TRBD1 covers 8 bases. Losses at the gene ends were 5 bases for V and 7 bases for J; bases not matched to a gene: 6. Germline lookup yields CDR1 MDHEN and CDR2 SYDVKM. The CDR3 covers 14 residues. Looking up the rest from reference TRBV28 and TRBJ1-4 gives the full variable domain: DVKVTQSSRYLVKRTGEKVFLECVQDMDHENMFWYRQDPGLGLRLIYFSYDVKMKEKGDIPEGYSVSREKKERFSLILESASTNQTSMYLCASSTRGLGEKLFFGSGTQLSVL.